This T cell receptor (beta chain) was found in a study of T cell responses to AZD1222 COVID-19 vaccine. Findings of the study overall: Targeting of unmutated variant regions was reportedly seen in nearly half of spike-specific TCRs. AZD1222 recipients seropositive at baseline numbered only five to seven.

The V end lost 0 bases, the J end lost 3 bases, and 9 bases lay between the germline ends. Germline V gene lookup returns CDR1 SGHKS and CDR2 YYEKEE (reference sequence). There are 14 residues in the CDR3. Concerning this clone: Its antigen is currently unknown.

TCRdb's table, derived via immunoSEQ multiplex PCR, lists solely in-frame clones and lacks some. The table has some 180,000 clones, over 80% seen once. The chain carries TRBV5-5 and TRBJ1-2, with D possibly TRBD1 on 5 matching bases. The source of this sequence is an adult in good health. Material: peripheral blood, obtained on day 0 of AZD1222 vaccination. The CDR3 bases are TGTGCCAGCAGCTTGGGGGGCAGAGACTATGGCTACACCTTC. It specifies CASSLGGRDYGYTF.